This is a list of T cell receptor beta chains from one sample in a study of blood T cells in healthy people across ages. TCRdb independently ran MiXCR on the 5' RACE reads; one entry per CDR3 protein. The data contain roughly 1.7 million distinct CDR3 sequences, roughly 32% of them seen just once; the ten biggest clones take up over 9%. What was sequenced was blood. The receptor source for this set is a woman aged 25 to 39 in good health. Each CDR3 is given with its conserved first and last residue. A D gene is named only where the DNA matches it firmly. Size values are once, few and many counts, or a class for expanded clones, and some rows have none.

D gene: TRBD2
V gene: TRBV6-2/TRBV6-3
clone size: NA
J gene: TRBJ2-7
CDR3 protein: CASSYGRGSRSYEQYF
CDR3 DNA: TGTGCCAGCAGCTACGGGAGGGGGTCGCGCTCCTACGAGCAGTACTTC

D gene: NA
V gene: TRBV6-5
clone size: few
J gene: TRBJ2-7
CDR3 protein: CASSYSTAQTYEQYF
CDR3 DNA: TGTGCCAGCAGTTACTCGACAGCGCAAACCTACGAGCAGTACTTC

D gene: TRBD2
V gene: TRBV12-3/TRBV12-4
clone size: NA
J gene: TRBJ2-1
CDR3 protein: CASSPGTSGKDNEQFF
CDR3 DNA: TGTGCCAGCAGTCCCGGGACTAGCGGCAAGGACAATGAGCAGTTCTTC

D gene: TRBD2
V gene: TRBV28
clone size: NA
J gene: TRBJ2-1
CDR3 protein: CASSSLAGGLTEQFF
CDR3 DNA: TGTGCCAGCAGTTCACTAGCGGGGGGGCTTACTGAGCAGTTCTTC

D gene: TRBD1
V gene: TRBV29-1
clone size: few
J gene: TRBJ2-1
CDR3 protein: CSVGMGQGALNEQFF
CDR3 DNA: TGCAGCGTTGGGATGGGGCAGGGGGCTCTAAATGAGCAGTTCTTC

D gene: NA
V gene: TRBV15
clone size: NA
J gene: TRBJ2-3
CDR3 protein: CATGGRTDTQYF
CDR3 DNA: TGTGCCACCGGAGGCCGCACAGATACGCAGTATTTT

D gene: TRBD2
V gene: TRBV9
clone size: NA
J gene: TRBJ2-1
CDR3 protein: CASSEGGGSGGQFF
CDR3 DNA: TGTGCCAGCAGTGAGGGTGGCGGGAGTGGTGGGCAGTTCTTC

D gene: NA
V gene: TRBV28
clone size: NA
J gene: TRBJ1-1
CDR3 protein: CASSLWEGWNTEAFF
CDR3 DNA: TGTGCCAGCAGTTTATGGGAAGGGTGGAACACTGAAGCTTTCTTT

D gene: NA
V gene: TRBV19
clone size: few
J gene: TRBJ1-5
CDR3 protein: CASTRQDSNQPQHF
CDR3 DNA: TGTGCCAGTACCCGACAGGATAGCAATCAGCCCCAGCATTTT

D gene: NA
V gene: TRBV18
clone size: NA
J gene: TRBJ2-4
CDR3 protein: CASSPPGSTGSRNIQYF
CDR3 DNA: TGTGCCAGCTCACCACCGGGAAGCACAGGGTCTAGGAACATTCAGTACTTC

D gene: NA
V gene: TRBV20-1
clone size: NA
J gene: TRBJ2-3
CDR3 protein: CSARDWEGVGTDTQYF
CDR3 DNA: TGCAGTGCTAGAGATTGGGAGGGGGTGGGCACAGATACGCAGTATTTT

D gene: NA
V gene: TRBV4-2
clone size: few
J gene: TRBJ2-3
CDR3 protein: CASSQWGTGADTQYF
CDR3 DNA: TGTGCCAGCAGCCAATGGGGGACTGGGGCCGATACGCAGTATTTT

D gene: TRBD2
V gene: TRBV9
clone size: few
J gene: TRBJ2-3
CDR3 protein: CASSVGLAGGSLGTDTQYF
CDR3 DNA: TGTGCCAGCAGCGTGGGACTAGCGGGAGGGTCCTTGGGCACAGATACGCAGTATTTT

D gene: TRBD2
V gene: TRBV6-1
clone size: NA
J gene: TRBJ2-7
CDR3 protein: CASRGTGLATPYEQYF
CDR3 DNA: TGTGCCAGCCGTGGTACGGGACTAGCGACCCCCTACGAGCAGTACTTC

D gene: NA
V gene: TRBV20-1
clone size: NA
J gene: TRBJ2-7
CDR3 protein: CSARSRDFLREQYF
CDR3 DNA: TGCAGTGCTAGATCAAGGGACTTCCTCAGAGAGCAGTACTTC

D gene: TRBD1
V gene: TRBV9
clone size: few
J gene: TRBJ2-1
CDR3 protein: CASSAPAGDRARNEQFF
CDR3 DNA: TGTGCCAGCAGCGCCCCCGCCGGGGACAGAGCCCGCAATGAGCAGTTCTTC

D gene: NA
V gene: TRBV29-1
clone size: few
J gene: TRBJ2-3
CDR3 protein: CSVDALGGSSTDTQYF
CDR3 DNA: TGCAGCGTTGACGCACTCGGGGGCTCTAGCACAGATACGCAGTATTTT

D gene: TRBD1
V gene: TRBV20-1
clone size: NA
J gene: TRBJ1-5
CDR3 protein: CSARELQGVGNQPQHF
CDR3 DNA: TGCAGTGCTAGAGAACTACAGGGGGTGGGGAATCAGCCCCAGCATTTT

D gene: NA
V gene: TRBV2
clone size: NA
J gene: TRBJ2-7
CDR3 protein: CGGRGIYEQYF
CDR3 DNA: TGTGGGGGAAGAGGGATCTACGAGCAGTACTTC

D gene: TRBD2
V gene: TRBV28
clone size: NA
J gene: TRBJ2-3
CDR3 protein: CASSTIAGGRTDTQYF
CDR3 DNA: TGTGCCAGCAGCACCATAGCGGGAGGCCGCACAGATACGCAGTATTTT

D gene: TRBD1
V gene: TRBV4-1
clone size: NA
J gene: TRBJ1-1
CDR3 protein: CASSQHGQGMTEAFF
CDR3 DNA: TGCGCCAGCAGCCAACACGGACAGGGAATGACTGAAGCTTTCTTT

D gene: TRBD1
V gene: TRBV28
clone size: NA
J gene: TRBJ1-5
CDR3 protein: CASSLNRGRNQPQHF
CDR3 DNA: TGTGCCAGCAGCCTCAACAGGGGACGCAATCAGCCCCAGCATTTT

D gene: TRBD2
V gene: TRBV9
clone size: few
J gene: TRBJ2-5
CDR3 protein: CASSVAPSGLETQYF
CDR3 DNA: TGTGCCAGCAGCGTAGCCCCTAGCGGCCTAGAGACCCAGTACTTC

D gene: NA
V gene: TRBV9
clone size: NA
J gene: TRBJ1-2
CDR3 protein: CASSVSRVNYGYTF
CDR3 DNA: TGTGCCAGCAGCGTATCCCGGGTGAACTATGGCTACACCTTC

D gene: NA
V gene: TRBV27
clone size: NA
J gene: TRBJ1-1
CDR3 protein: CASWTGWGTEAFF
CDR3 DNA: TGTGCCAGCTGGACGGGGTGGGGCACTGAAGCTTTCTTT